This is a list of T cell receptor beta chains from one sample in a study of preoperative IRX-2 immunotherapy in early breast cancer. Sequencing used immunoSEQ multiplex PCR; TCRdb keeps in-frame clones, though not all of them. The top ten clones hold 1% to 1.5% of a sample with approximately 27,000 clones, approximately 80% of them seen once. The sample in question was lymph node tissue, obtained after IRX-2 immunotherapy. Every receptor here comes from a human donor with breast cancer. CDR3s include the opening cysteine and the closing phenylalanine or tryptophan. The D gene is left open where the match is weak. Part of the rows lack a size; the others show once, few, many or a class for expanded clones.

clone_size	v_call	d_call	j_call	cdr3_aa	cdr3_nt
few	TRBV11-3	-	TRBJ1-1	CASSLDPGGNTEAFF	TGTGCCAGCAGCTTAGACCCGGGGGGGAACACTGAAGCTTTCTTT
few	TRBV18	-	TRBJ1-1	CASSPQKAVENTEAFF	TGTGCCAGCTCACCACAGAAAGCAGTTGAGAACACTGAAGCTTTCTTT
-	TRBV23-1	-	TRBJ1-1	CASSQSSHSPPGILVTEAFF	TGCGCCAGCAGTCAATCGTCCCATTCCCCGCCCGGCATATTGGTCACTGAAGCTTTCTTT
-	TRBV10-3	-	TRBJ1-1	CASSKFRDTEAFF	TGTGCCAGCTCAAAATTTAGGGATACCGAAGCTTTCTTT
-	TRBV22-1	-	TRBJ2-3	CATSDSSGVGADTQYF	TGTGCCACCAGTGACTCCAGCGGGGTGGGGGCAGATACGCAGTATTTT
-	TRBV6-8	TRBD1	TRBJ1-1	CASSLQGMTEAFF	TGTGCCAGCAGTCTACAGGGGATGACTGAAGCTTTCTTT
-	TRBV19	-	TRBJ1-1	CASSPLWGVNTEAFF	TGTGCCAGTAGTCCGCTGTGGGGAGTCAACACTGAAGCTTTCTTT
-	TRBV18	-	TRBJ1-4	CASSLNARETNEKLFF	TGTGCCAGCTCGCTAAACGCCCGGGAAACTAATGAAAAACTGTTTTTT
-	TRBV23-1	-	TRBJ1-1	CASSFLWGMGGKTEAFF	-
-	TRBV11-3	-	TRBJ1-4	CASSPGPRNEKLFF	TGTGCCAGCAGCCCGGGACCGAGGAATGAAAAACTGTTTTTT
-	TRBV7-1	-	TRBJ1-3	CASSSGSNSGNTIYF	TGTGCCAGCAGCTCCGGGTCCAACTCTGGAAACACCATATATTTT
few	TRBV15	TRBD1	TRBJ1-3	CATSRGDSSGNTIYF	TGTGCCACCAGCAGGGGGGACAGCTCTGGAAACACCATATATTTT
-	TRBV10-1	TRBD1	TRBJ1-5	CASSRDSRHNQPQHF	TGCGCCAGCAGTCGGGACAGCAGACACAATCAGCCCCAGCATTTT
-	TRBV28	TRBD1	TRBJ1-5	CASSLWKPGQGEQPQHF	TGTGCCAGCAGTTTATGGAAGCCGGGGCAGGGGGAACAGCCCCAGCATTTT
-	TRBV6-8	TRBD1	TRBJ1-5	CASSQGDTNQPQHF	TGTGCCAGCAGCCAGGGGGACACCAATCAGCCCCAGCATTTT
-	TRBV28	-	TRBJ2-1	CASSFKWDTHNEQFF	TGTGCCAGCAGTTTTAAATGGGACACTCACAATGAGCAGTTCTTC
-	TRBV11-1	TRBD1	TRBJ2-2	CASSSTFGQGAVGELFF	TGTGCTAGCAGCTCAACTTTCGGACAGGGGGCTGTCGGGGAGCTGTTTTTT
-	TRBV10-3	-	TRBJ1-2	CAISATTGHYGYTF	TGTGCCATCAGTGCCACCACAGGGCACTATGGCTACACCTTC
-	TRBV10-2	-	TRBJ2-1	CASSEYYNEQFF	TGCGCCAGCAGTGAGTACTACAATGAGCAGTTCTTC
once	TRBV18	TRBD1	TRBJ1-2	CASSPGTARGYGYTF	TGTGCCAGCTCACCAGGGACAGCCCGGGGGTATGGCTACACCTTC
-	TRBV14	TRBD1	TRBJ1-2	CASSQDRGYGYTF	TGTGCCAGCAGCCAGGACAGGGGCTATGGCTACACCTTC
-	TRBV18	-	TRBJ1-1	CASSPGLGYAFF	TGTGCCAGCTCACCTGGATTGGGGTACGCTTTCTTT
-	TRBV18	TRBD2	TRBJ2-5	CASSPGLTSGGSQETQYF	TGTGCCAGCTCACCAGGTTTGACTAGCGGGGGATCCCAAGAGACCCAGTACTTC
-	TRBV5-1	TRBD1	TRBJ2-1	CASSSQGLSYNEQFF	TGCGCCAGCAGCTCACAGGGGTTGTCCTACAATGAGCAGTTCTTC
-	TRBV22-1	-	TRBJ2-3	CATSDPGTGGWTDTQYF	TGTGCCACCAGTGATCCAGGGACAGGGGGGTGGACAGATACGCAGTATTTT
-	TRBV28	TRBD1	TRBJ1-1	CASSIPPGQDKAFF	TGTGCCAGCAGTATCCCACCGGGACAGGACAAAGCTTTTTTT
few	TRBV18	TRBD1	TRBJ1-4	CASSQGAQDEKLFF	TGTGCCAGCTCCCAGGGGGCGCAGGACGAAAAACTGTTTTTT
-	TRBV30	-	TRBJ1-2	CAWSRKQSGSYGYTF	TGTGCCTGGAGTCGGAAACAGTCTGGTAGCTATGGCTACACCTTC
-	TRBV5-1	-	TRBJ1-5	CASSRVPSSNQPQHF	TGCGCCAGCAGCCGGGTCCCTTCGAGCAATCAGCCCCAGCATTTT
-	TRBV6-8	-	TRBJ1-6	CASSGTDSNSPLHF	TGTGCCAGCAGCGGGACGGATTCAAATTCACCCCTCCACTTT
-	TRBV19	-	TRBJ2-1	CASSSWSSYNEQFF	TGTGCCAGTAGTAGCTGGAGCTCCTACAATGAGCAGTTCTTC
-	TRBV6-8	-	TRBJ1-4	CAGGATNEKLFF	TGTGCTGGAGGTGCAACTAATGAAAAACTGTTTTTT
-	TRBV5-1	TRBD1	TRBJ1-4	CATRQGALATNEKLFF	TGCGCCACAAGACAGGGAGCCCTTGCAACTAATGAAAAACTGTTTTTT
-	TRBV11-3	TRBD1	TRBJ1-3	CASSLRGQGGNTIYF	TGTGCCAGCAGCTTGCGGGGACAGGGGGGAAACACCATATATTTT
-	TRBV29-1	-	TRBJ1-1	CSVKVGSGGEAFF	TGCAGCGTTAAGGTAGGCTCGGGAGGTGAAGCTTTCTTT
-	TRBV18	TRBD2	TRBJ2-1	CASSPPEGGGGYNEQFF	TGTGCCAGCTCACCACCGGAAGGCGGGGGTGGATACAATGAGCAGTTCTTC
-	TRBV11-3	TRBD2	TRBJ2-3	CASSRSGGAPDTQYF	TGTGCCAGCAGTCGTAGCGGGGGGGCCCCAGATACGCAGTATTTT
few	TRBV15	-	TRBJ2-3	CATSETGTTLRDTQYF	TGTGCCACCAGCGAAACCGGGACCACCCTCCGGGATACGCAGTATTTT
-	TRBV28	TRBD1	TRBJ2-5	CASSPGTDEETQYF	TGTGCCAGCAGTCCGGGGACAGACGAAGAGACCCAGTACTTC
once	TRBV6-8	-	TRBJ2-5	CASSRAAGVQETQYF	TGTGCCAGCAGTAGGGCCGCAGGGGTTCAAGAGACCCAGTACTTC
-	TRBV29-1	TRBD1	TRBJ1-1	CSVQKQGAEAFF	TGCAGCGTCCAAAAACAGGGGGCTGAAGCTTTCTTT